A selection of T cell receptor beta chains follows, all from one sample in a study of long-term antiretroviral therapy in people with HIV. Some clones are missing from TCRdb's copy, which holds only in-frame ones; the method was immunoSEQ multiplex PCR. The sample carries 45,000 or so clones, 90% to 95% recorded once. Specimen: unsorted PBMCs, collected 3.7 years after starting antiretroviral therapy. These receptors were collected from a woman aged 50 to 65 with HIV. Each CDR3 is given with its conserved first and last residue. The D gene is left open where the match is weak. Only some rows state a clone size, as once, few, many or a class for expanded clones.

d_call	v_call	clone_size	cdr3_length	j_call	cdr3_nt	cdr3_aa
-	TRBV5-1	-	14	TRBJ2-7	TGCGCCAGCAGCTTGCAGAAACAGCCCTACGAGCAGTACTTC	CASSLQKQPYEQYF
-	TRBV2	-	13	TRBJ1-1	TGTGCCTCTCGAACAGGGTTGGACACTGAAGCTTTCTTT	CASRTGLDTEAFF
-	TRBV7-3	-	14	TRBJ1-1	TGTGCCAGCAGCCCAGGGTCAAAGAACACTGAAGCTTTCTTT	CASSPGSKNTEAFF
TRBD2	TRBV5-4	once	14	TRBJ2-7	TGTGCCAGCAGCTCTAGCGGGCCAATGGGGGAGCAGTACTTC	CASSSSGPMGEQYF
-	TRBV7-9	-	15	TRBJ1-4	TGTGCCAGCAGCCGGTCAGGAGCAACTAATGAAAAACTGTTTTTT	CASSRSGATNEKLFF
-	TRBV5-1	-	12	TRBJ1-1	TGCGCCAGCAGCTCGACAGCGTCTGAAGCTTTCTTT	CASSSTASEAFF
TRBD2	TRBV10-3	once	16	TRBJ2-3	TGTGCCATCAGTGAGTCTCGGGGACTAGCTGCAGATACGCAGTATTTT	CAISESRGLAADTQYF
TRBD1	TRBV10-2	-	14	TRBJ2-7	TGCGCCAGCACGCGGGACAGGACGACCTACGAGCAGTACTTC	CASTRDRTTYEQYF
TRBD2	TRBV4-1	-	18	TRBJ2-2	TGCGCCAGCAGCCAAGATAACCTAGCGGGGGACAACACCGGGGAGCTGTTTTTT	CASSQDNLAGDNTGELFF
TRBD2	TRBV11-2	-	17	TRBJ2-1	TGTGCCAGCAGCTTACGCCCGGGACTAGCGGGGGGGAATGAGCAGTTCTTC	CASSLRPGLAGGNEQFF
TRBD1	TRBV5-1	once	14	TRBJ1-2	TGCGCCAGCAGCTTGGAGACAGGGGTTGATGGCTACACCTTC	CASSLETGVDGYTF
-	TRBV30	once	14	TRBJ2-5	TGTGCCTGGAGACTACGGGGGTCCCTAGGGACCCAGTACTTC	CAWRLRGSLGTQYF
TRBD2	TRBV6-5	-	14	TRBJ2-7	TGTGCCAGCAGCCTACTAGCGGGGTGGGACGAGCAGTACTTC	CASSLLAGWDEQYF
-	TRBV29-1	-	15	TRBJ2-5	TGCAGCGTTGAAGATAATACAGCGAACCAAGAGACCCAGTACTTC	CSVEDNTANQETQYF
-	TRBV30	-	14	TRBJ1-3	TGTGCCTGGAGTGTACCACCCTCTGGAAACACCATATATTTT	CAWSVPPSGNTIYF
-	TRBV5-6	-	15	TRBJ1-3	TGTGCCAGCAGCCTCCCGGCGGGATCAGGAAACACCATATATTTT	CASSLPAGSGNTIYF
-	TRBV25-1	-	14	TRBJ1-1	TGTGCCAGCAGTGCAAACAGGGATCAGACTGAAGCTTTCTTT	CASSANRDQTEAFF
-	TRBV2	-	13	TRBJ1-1	TGTGCCAGCAGTTTGGACACGAACACTGAAGCTTTCTTT	CASSLDTNTEAFF
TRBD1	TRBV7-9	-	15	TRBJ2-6	TGTGCCAGCACCCCAGGGGGCTCTGGGGCCAACGTCCTGACTTTC	CASTPGGSGANVLTF
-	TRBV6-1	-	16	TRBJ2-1	TGTGCCAGCAGTGAAGCGCTGGCGTCTCCATTAAGGGAGCAGTTCTTC	CASSEALASPLREQFF
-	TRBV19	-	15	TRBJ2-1	TGTGCCAGCGGAAACAGGGTTTCACGCTACAATGAGCAGTTCTTC	CASGNRVSRYNEQFF
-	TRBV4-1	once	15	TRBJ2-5	TGCGCCAGCAGCGCGGGCCCCGGAGGGTCAGAGACCCAGTACTTC	CASSAGPGGSETQYF
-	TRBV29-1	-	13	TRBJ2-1	TGCAGCGTTGTACCCTTGGGGTACAATGAGCAGTTCTTC	CSVVPLGYNEQFF
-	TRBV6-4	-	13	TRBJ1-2	TGTGCCAGCAGCCCAGAACAGGGCTATGGCTACACCTTC	CASSPEQGYGYTF
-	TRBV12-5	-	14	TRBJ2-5	TGTGCTAGTGGTTCGACCGACGGGCAAGAGACCCAGTACTTC	CASGSTDGQETQYF
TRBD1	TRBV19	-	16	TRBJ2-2	TGTGCCAGTAGTACCCGATGGACAGGGGCGGGCGGGGAGCTGTTTTTT	CASSTRWTGAGGELFF
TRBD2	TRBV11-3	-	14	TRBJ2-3	TGTGCCAGCAGCGACCGGGGGGGCACAGATACGCAGTATTTT	CASSDRGGTDTQYF
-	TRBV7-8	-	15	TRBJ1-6	TGTGCCAGCAGCTTCTCCGGGACCGGTGGTTCACCCCTCCACTTT	CASSFSGTGGSPLHF
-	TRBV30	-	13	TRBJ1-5	TGTGCCTGGAGTGTACAGGGAGGCCAGCCCCAGCATTTT	CAWSVQGGQPQHF
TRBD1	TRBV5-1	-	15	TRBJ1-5	TGCGCCAGGGGCTTACCGGGACAGGACAATCAGCCCCAGCATTTT	CARGLPGQDNQPQHF
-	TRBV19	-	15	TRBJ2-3	TGTGCCAGTAGTATTGGGGGGCAGGGTGGGGATACGCAGTATTTT	CASSIGGQGGDTQYF
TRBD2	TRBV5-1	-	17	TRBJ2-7	TGCGCCAGCAGCTTGGCCTACAGCGGGGGGAGGACCTACGAGCAGTACTTC	CASSLAYSGGRTYEQYF
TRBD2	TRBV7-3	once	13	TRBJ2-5	TGTGCCAGCAGCCAAGGGACTAAAGAGACCCAGTACTTC	CASSQGTKETQYF
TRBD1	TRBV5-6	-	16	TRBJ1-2	TGTGCCAGCAGCCCCTGGGGGACAGGGGTTAGCTATGGCTACACCTTC	CASSPWGTGVSYGYTF
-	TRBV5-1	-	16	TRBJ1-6	TGCGCCAGCAGCTTAACGCCCGCCGACAATAATTCACCCCTCCACTTT	CASSLTPADNNSPLHF
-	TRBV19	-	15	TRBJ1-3	TGTGCCACCTCATCACAGGGAGGGGGTGGAAACACCATATATTTT	CATSSQGGGGNTIYF
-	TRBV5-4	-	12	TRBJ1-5	TGTGCCAGCAGCTTGGACTCTCAGCCCCAGCATTTT	CASSLDSQPQHF
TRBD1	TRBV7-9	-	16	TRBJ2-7	TGTGCCAGCAGCGCCACAGGGGGCGCGGTCTCCTACGAGCAGTACTTC	CASSATGGAVSYEQYF